This TCR beta chain stems from a study of shared clonotypes between healthy human individuals. About the research overall: Each donor had three CD4 naive, three CD4 memory, two CD8 naive and one CD8 memory plate.

Clones were sequenced by immunoSEQ multiplex PCR, and TCRdb holds only the in-frame ones, with some missing. The data show fewer than 2.5 million clones, under 95% seen once. The study drew its donors from healthy HIV-negative adults without recent acute infections or vaccinations. Caucasian adults living in Nashville, Tennessee, provided all samples. Study outcomes and limitations: In having few donors, the study represented limited genetic and exposure-history diversity.

With respect to this clone: Its cognate antigen is unknown. This sample includes further DNA sequences coding for the same CDR3.

Trimming removed 6 bases from V and 4 bases from J, with 10 bases in between. Germline V gene data show CDR1 as SNHLY and CDR2 as FYNNEI. This CDR3 is 13 amino acids long. The sample taken for sequencing was naive CD4+ T cells from PBMCs. Subset here: CD45RA+ positively selected. The TCR was taken from a man younger than 35 in good health. Some clones in this sample may be carry-over from other donors' samples. The chain couples TRBV2 to TRBJ1-5, with a tentative D call TRBD1 (6 bases). This CDR3 is CASSRTENQPQHF. The CDR3 region has the DNA TGTGCCAGCAGCCGGACAGAAAATCAGCCCCAGCATTTT.